This T cell receptor (beta chain) was sequenced for a study of cytomegalovirus exposure and HLA in healthy donors. The study, taken as a whole, reports: Later examination showed HLA-associated TCR beta chains had greater clonal expansion than equally common others. Usually a TCR sequence was rare, but some public TCRs were found in many donors. Across HLA loci, a later analysis found differing TCR association rates, with DRB1 most and HLA-C fewest. Common viral pathogens seemed to be connected with several of the most significant clusters, according to a later analysis.

PCR was performed using 60 Vbeta and 13 Jbeta primers. Using immunoSEQ multiplex PCR, the repertoire was profiled, and TCRdb retains in-frame clones only, with some absent. The table has some 190,000 clones, roughly 77% seen once; the top ten hold roughly 2%. Germline V lookup: CDR1 MDHEN, CDR2 SYDVKM. V shed 2 bases and J shed 4 bases, with 5 bases lying between them. The CDR3 is made up of 12 amino acids. For this clone: Its specificity is unknown.

The receptor's source is a young woman in good health and CMV-seronegative. J is TRBJ1-2 and V is TRBV28; unclear D gene. Material for sequencing was PBMCs. CDR3 sequence: CASSLRSYGYTF. The CDR3, as DNA: TGTGCCAGCAGTTTACGGAGCTATGGCTACACCTTC.